The 2 T cell receptor beta chains below were found in one sample sequenced in a study of T cells in tumors after PD-1 blockade. TCRdb keeps only in-frame clones here, not all; method: immunoSEQ multiplex PCR. Of over 10,000 clones listed, approximately 63% are singletons. The specimen was tumor tissue, collected before anti-PD-1 treatment. Every receptor here comes from a human donor with basal cell carcinoma.

Only one count was recorded for this clone. The genes are TRBV30 and TRBJ2-7, with 9 bases that match TRBD1. The CDR3 extends over 15 amino acids. V gave up 0 bases and J gave up 3 bases; unmatched junction bases: 6. CDR1 GTSNPN and CDR2 SVGIG come from the germline V gene (reference sequence). CDR3 DNA: TGTGCCTGGAGTGTATCGGGACAGGGATTCTACGAGCAGTACTTC. Residues: CAWSVSGQGFYEQYF.

This sequence joins TRBV19 and TRBJ1-6; tentative D call: TRBD1 (5 bases). Germline V gene sequence: CDR1 LNHDA, CDR2 SQIVND (reference sequence). Trimming cost V 5 bases and J 2 bases, with 10 bases left between them. The CDR3 contains 15 residues. The CDR3 DNA reads TGTGCCAGTAGTTCGGGCAGGGCCTATAATTCACCCCTCCACTTT. It specifies CASSSGRAYNSPLHF.